The next 8 T cell receptor beta chains were all read from a single sample in a study of T cell responses to AZD1222 COVID-19 vaccine. Some clones are missing from TCRdb's copy, which holds only in-frame ones; the method was immunoSEQ multiplex PCR. The sample shows 100,000 to 150,000 clones, roughly 88% of them seen only once. Sample: peripheral blood, taken on day 0 of MenACWY control vaccination. The source is an adult in good health.

This chain connects TRBV24-1 to TRBJ2-7, with 10 bases aligning to TRBD2. The CDR3 is made up of 15 amino acids. V lost 4 bases, J lost 1 base, and 3 bases stayed unmatched. CDR1 and CDR2 (germline): KGHDR, SFDVKD. CDR3: CATSELAGPSYEQYF. The DNA of the CDR3 is TGTGCCACCAGTGAACTAGCGGGACCGTCCTACGAGCAGTACTTC.

This chain connects TRBV7-9 to TRBJ1-1; 8 bases align to TRBD1. V lost 4 bases to trimming and J lost 2 bases; unmatched junction nucleotides: 3. The CDR3 is 14 amino acids. CDR1 SEHNR and CDR2 FQNEAQ come from the germline V gene (reference sequence). The CDR3 coding sequence is TGTGCCAGCAGCTCCGGACAGGGTAACACTGAAGCTTTCTTT. This translates into CASSSGQGNTEAFF.

This clone was seen only once. The rearrangement uses TRBV19 and TRBJ2-7; TRBD2 aligns across 8 bases. Germline V lookup: CDR1 LNHDA, CDR2 SQIVND (reference sequence). Germline trimming cut 5 bases from V and 3 bases from J; bases unmatched to any gene: 9. CDR3 length equals 15 residues. The CDR3 loop reads CASSRKREQGYEQYF. The DNA for the CDR3 is TGTGCCAGTAGTCGCAAGCGGGAGCAAGGCTACGAGCAGTACTTC.

The rearrangement links TRBV19 to TRBJ1-1; D remains unclear. Germline CDR1 is LNHDA and CDR2 is SQIVND (reference sequence). V shed 7 bases and J shed 1 base, with 10 bases lying between them. The CDR3 is 13 residues long. This chain's CDR3 is CASTRLGNTEAFF. CDR3 nucleotide sequence: TGTGCCAGTACCCGGTTGGGGAACACTGAAGCTTTCTTT.

Only a few counts were recorded for this clone. The chain uses TRBV3-1 (or the pseudogene TRBV3-2) and TRBJ2-7, with 12 bases aligning to TRBD2. Germline lookup yields CDR1 LGHDT and CDR2 YNNKEL (reference sequence). This CDR3 contains 17 residues. The junction had 8 bases not matched to a gene; V was cut back by 4 bases and J by 1 base. The CDR3 DNA reads as TGTGCCAGCAGCCGTCGGACTAGCGGGATAAGTTCCTACGAGCAGTACTTC. Protein product: CASSRRTSGISSYEQYF.

The gene calls are TRBV6-8 and TRBJ2-7, with no clear D. In germline, CDR1 is MNHGY, CDR2 SAAAGT. The germline V and J ends were trimmed by 0 bases and 3 bases, with 27 bases remaining between them. The length of the CDR3 is 20 residues. In DNA, the CDR3 is TGTGCCAGCAGTTACTCGAGTATTGGACCTCACCCCCTCCCCTACTACGAGCAGTACGTC. Translating it yields CASSYSSIGPHPLPYYEQYV.

The CDR3 sequence: CASSLGTGGSKNGYTF. The CDR3 DNA follows: TGTGCCAGCAGCTTAGGGACAGGGGGCAGTAAGAATGGCTACACCTTC. The rearrangement links TRBV11-2 to TRBJ1-2; 11 positions match TRBD1. The germline CDR1 and CDR2 sequences are SGHAT and FQNNGV. This CDR3 is 16 amino acids long. V was clipped by 1 base and J by 6 bases; unmatched bases: 7.

The CDR3 DNA reads as TGCAGCGTTGATAGTGTGGCAGGGAAGGACTATGGCTACACCTTC. Encoded protein: CSVDSVAGKDYGYTF. The chain is built from TRBV29-1 and TRBJ1-2; D is perhaps TRBD1 (5 bases). CDR3 length: 15 residues. The V and J ends lost 3 bases and 3 bases respectively, with 17 bases between them. Germline CDR1 and CDR2: SQVTM and ANQGSEA.